Below, 19 T cell receptor beta chains from the same sample are listed, as sequenced in a study of CD8 T cells in Susac syndrome. Reverse transcription used about 0.45 to 1 ug RNA and random hexamers. TCRdb reprocessed the immunoSEQ multiplex PCR reads with MiXCR, giving one entry per CDR3 protein. The sample has roughly 120,000 distinct CDR3 sequences, about 94% seen once. Sequenced: CD4+ T cells from PBMCs. These receptors all come from a human donor with multiple sclerosis.

CDR3 nucleotide sequence: TGCAGCGTTGGCGGACGATGGGACACTGAAGCTTTCTTT. Translating it yields CSVGGRWDTEAFF. V is TRBV29-1 and J is TRBJ1-1; D unclear. V lost 4 bases to trimming and J lost 3 bases, with 12 bases between them. The CDR3 sequence is 13 residues long. Germline V gene sequence: CDR1 SQVTM, CDR2 ANQGSEA. Complete variable domain (other parts from reference TRBV29-1 and TRBJ1-1): SAVISQKPSRDICQRGTSLTIQCQVDSQVTMMFWYRQQPGQSLTLIATANQGSEATYESGFVIDKFPISRPNLTFSTLTVSNMSPEDSSIYLCSVGGRWDTEAFFGQGTRLTVV.

The V gene is TRBV5-1, the J gene TRBJ1-5, with D unresolved. The CDR3 runs to 14 residues. CDR1 SGHRS and CDR2 YFSETQ come from the germline V gene. V lost 5 bases and J 3 bases, leaving 12 bases between the germline ends. In nucleotides, the CDR3 is TGCGCCAGCAGACCTAGCCTTTCCAATCAGCCCCAGCATTTT. It codes for CASRPSLSNQPQHF.

The rearrangement links TRBV6-5 to TRBJ1-5, with TRBD1 identical over 7 bases. Trimming cost V 0 bases and J 6 bases; bases outside gene matches: 5. The CDR3 runs to 15 residues. In germline, CDR1 is MNHEY, CDR2 SVGAGI. The CDR3 DNA reads as TGTGCCAGCAGTTACTCAGGGGGCTACGGTCAGCCCCAGCATTTT. It translates to CASSYSGGYGQPQHF.

This chain uses TRBV7-9 with TRBJ2-5, with D hard to call. The CDR3 runs 14 residues. With 1 base removed from V and 1 base from J, the gap between germline ends came to 7 bases. Germline values: CDR1 SEHNR, CDR2 FQNEAQ (reference sequence). The CDR3 region is CASSLEAVQETQYF. CDR3 DNA: TGTGCCAGCAGCTTAGAGGCGGTCCAAGAGACCCAGTACTTC.

The CDR3 is CASSAGLALDEQYF. Here the CDR3 DNA reads TGTGCCAGCAGCGCGGGACTAGCCCTCGACGAGCAGTACTTC. This sequence joins TRBV7-9 and TRBJ2-7; TRBD2 matches at 9 bases. CDR3 length equals 14 residues. Germline values: CDR1 SEHNR, CDR2 FQNEAQ (reference sequence). With V trimmed by 5 bases and J by 5 bases, 7 bases remained unmatched.

The chain employs TRBV23-1 and TRBJ1-5; 11 nucleotides line up with TRBD1. TRBV23-1 is noted as an ORF with a role that remains uncertain. CDR3 size: 18 residues. V was clipped by 3 bases and J by 3 bases; unmatched bases: 10. DNA of the CDR3: TGCGCCAGCAGTCAGCGGACAGGGGGCAGATACTTCAATCAGCCCCAGCATTTT. This encodes CASSQRTGGRYFNQPQHF.

J is TRBJ2-7 and V is TRBV2; perhaps TRBD1 as D (5 bases). The CDR3 has 15 residues. Trimming pared 6 bases from V and 5 bases from J, leaving 20 bases between. Germline values: CDR1 SNHLY, CDR2 FYNNEI. In nucleotides, the CDR3 is TGTGCCAGCAGCCATGACAGCGCAGGGCCCCACGAGCAGTACTTC. This gives the protein CASSHDSAGPHEQYF.

The CDR3 sequence is CASSFDGDIAYEQYF. The DNA for the CDR3 is TGTGCCAGCAGCTTCGATGGGGACATCGCCTACGAGCAGTACTTC. This chain connects TRBV7-3 to TRBJ2-7, with D maybe TRBD1 (6 bases). The V end lost 3 bases, the J end lost 2 bases, and 14 bases lay between the germline ends. Germline values: CDR1 SGHTA, CDR2 FQGTGA. The CDR3 is 15 amino acids. The variable domain in full, completed from reference TRBV7-3 and TRBJ2-7, reads GAGVSQTPSNKVTEKGKYVELRCDPISGHTALYWYRQSLGQGPEFLIYFQGTGAADDSGLPNDRFFAVRPEGSVSTLKIQRTERGDSAVYLCASSFDGDIAYEQYFGPGTRLTVT.

The CDR3: CASSYSGVLAKNIQYF. The CDR3 region has the DNA TGTGCCAGCAGTTACTCTGGGGTACTAGCCAAAAACATTCAGTACTTC. The chain employs TRBV6-5 and TRBJ2-4; D is unresolved. The CDR3 loop spans 16 amino acids. Trimming removed 0 bases at V and 0 bases at J, with 9 bases between. Looked up from germline, CDR1 is MNHEY and CDR2 is SVGAGI.

The chain has TRBV20-1 and TRBJ1-4; D is unclear. V was shortened by 0 bases and J by 10 bases, with 6 bases between the two germline ends. The germline gives CDR1 DFQATT, CDR2 SNEGSKA (reference sequence). The CDR3 has 11 residues. DNA for the CDR3: TGCAGTGCTAGAGAGGGCAGAAAACTGTTTTTT. It encodes CSAREGRKLFF.

V and J are TRBV6-2 or TRBV6-3 and TRBJ1-1; the D gene is possibly TRBD1 (6 bases). Germline CDR1 MNHEY, CDR2 SVGEGT. V lost 6 bases, J lost 0 bases, and 11 bases lay in between. This CDR3 comprises 14 residues. CDR3 region: CASSGQPMNTEAFF. CDR3 DNA sequence: TGTGCCAGCAGCGGACAGCCTATGAACACTGAAGCTTTCTTT.

The chain combines TRBV5-1 with TRBJ1-5; a weak D match, TRBD1 (5 bases). Germline assignment: CDR1 SGHRS and CDR2 YFSETQ. Trimming took off 2 bases at V and 7 bases at J, with 10 bases between the two ends. This CDR3 spans 13 amino acids. CDR3 loop: CASSFGTEQPQHF. CDR3 coding DNA: TGCGCCAGCAGCTTTGGGACTGAACAGCCCCAGCATTTT.

This chain connects TRBV12-3 or TRBV12-4 to TRBJ2-3, with 10 nucleotides matching TRBD2. The CDR3 length is 15 residues. J gave up 3 bases and V 5 bases, and 5 bases lay outside the gene matches. CDR3 sequence (DNA): TGTGCCAGCAGTAAAGCGGGGGGGCGAACAGATACGCAGTATTTT. It yields the protein CASSKAGGRTDTQYF.

The genes are TRBV6-1 and TRBJ1-1; D unclear. Germline V CDR1 and CDR2: MNHNS, SASEGT. This CDR3 has 15 amino acids. Trimming cost V 2 bases and J 1 base, with 11 bases left between them. CDR3 loop: CASSERALGNTEAFF. Written as DNA, the CDR3 is TGTGCCAGCAGTGAACGTGCTCTCGGGAACACTGAAGCTTTCTTT.

The CDR3 nucleotides read TGTGCCAGTAGTTACAGGGGACCGAACACTGAAGCTTTCTTT. Its protein is CASSYRGPNTEAFF. The V and J genes are TRBV19 and TRBJ1-1; TRBD1 aligns across 7 bases. From germline, CDR1 is LNHDA and CDR2 SQIVND (reference sequence). The J segment lost 1 base and the V segment lost 5 bases, leaving 4 bases of the junction unmatched. The CDR3 runs 14 residues.

The rearrangement joins TRBV23-1 to TRBJ2-1, with D possibly being TRBD1 or TRBD2 (6 bases each). Being an ORF, TRBV23-1 has a function that is uncertain. Trimming removed 3 bases at V and 6 bases at J, with 12 bases between. The CDR3 runs to 14 residues. CDR3 coding DNA: TGCGCCAGCAGTCACCCCGGGGGCGGCAATGAGCAGTTCTTC. Translation gives CASSHPGGGNEQFF.

This clonotype was found once. This sequence joins TRBV20-1 and TRBJ1-2, with D unresolved. Germline V gene lookup returns CDR1 DFQATT and CDR2 SNEGSKA (reference sequence). Trimming took off 3 bases at V and 0 bases at J, with 14 bases between the two ends. This CDR3 is built from 15 residues. For the CDR3, the DNA is TGCAGTGCTAGTCGCCCAGCGAACACTAACTATGGCTACACCTTC. This codes for CSASRPANTNYGYTF.

This clonotype has only one observation. The J gene is TRBJ1-2, the V gene TRBV24-1, with D perhaps matching TRBD1 (5 bases). V was pared by 9 bases and J by 5 bases, with 15 bases between. CDR1 and CDR2 (germline): KGHDR, SFDVKD. The CDR3 totals 13 residues. The CDR3 sequence is CATQGGAAYGYTF. The DNA for the CDR3 is TGTGCCACCCAGGGTGGGGCAGCGTATGGCTACACCTTC.

V is TRBV2 and J is TRBJ2-7, with D maybe TRBD1 (6 bases). Germline-derived CDR1 and CDR2 are SNHLY and FYNNEI. V lost 10 bases and J lost 7, with 14 bases in between. The CDR3 is 11 amino acids. The DNA for the CDR3 is TGTGCCAACTCCAGGGGCCCTGAGCAGTACTTC. Its protein product is CANSRGPEQYF.